This T cell receptor beta chain originates from a study of T cells in Graves' hyperthyroidism and ophthalmopathy. This CDR3 spans 17 amino acids. After removal of 0 bases from V and 6 bases from J, the junction contained 5 bases not matched to a gene. Germline V gene lookup returns CDR1 KGHDR and CDR2 SFDVKD. TCR beta CDR3 sequences were amplified from RNA transcripts. With the HTBI primer set, the TCR CDR3 went through a first round of RT-PCR. TCRdb passed the multiplex PCR reads through MiXCR, listing each CDR3 protein once. The table records about 400,000 distinct CDR3 sequences, roughly 25% of them present only once.

The receptor comes from a man aged 50 to 59 with Graves' hyperthyroidism. The sequencing input was blood. The chain recombines TRBV24-1 with TRBJ2-1, with 12 positions matching TRBD2. The CDR3 DNA follows: TGTGCCACCAGTGATTTGCAAGTGACTAGCGGGAGCAATGAGCAGTTCTTC. Its translation: CATSDLQVTSGSNEQFF.